A selection of T cell receptor beta chains follows, all from one sample in a study of shared clonotypes between healthy human individuals. Clones were read by immunoSEQ multiplex PCR, and TCRdb kept only the in-frame ones, dropping some. The sample yields around 1,100,000 clones, 77% seen once. The sequenced material came from memory CD4+ T cells from PBMCs. The origin of the receptors is a man in his late teens or twenties in good health. Some clones in this sample may be carry-over from other donors' samples. Both conserved end residues are part of each CDR3. The D gene is left open where the match is weak. The size field is filled for only some rows; it gives once, few, many or a size class.

d_call j_call clone_size v_call cdr3_nt cdr3_aa
- TRBJ2-7 once TRBV28 TGTGCCAGCAGTACCATTGGGGGGAAGAGATCCTACGAGCAGTACTTC CASSTIGGKRSYEQYF
TRBD2 TRBJ2-2 - TRBV10-1 TGCGCCGGCAGTGAGGCCACTAGCGGAGCGAACACCGGGGAGCTGTTTTTT CAGSEATSGANTGELFF
TRBD2 TRBJ2-2 - TRBV7-2 TGTGCCAGCAGCTTAGTCGCGGGGGACACCGGGGAGCTGTTTTTT CASSLVAGDTGELFF
TRBD1 TRBJ1-3 - TRBV29-1 TGCAGCGTTTTGCTCGACAGGGCTGGAAACACCATATATTTT CSVLLDRAGNTIYF
- TRBJ2-5 few TRBV18 TGTGCCAGCTCAACCACGGAAGGGACCCAGTACTTC CASSTTEGTQYF
TRBD2 TRBJ2-3 once TRBV4-3 TGCGCCAGCAGCCAAGATTTTAGGCTAGCGGGAGGCCTCACACCTCTTATTTTT CASSQDFRLAGGLTPLIF
- TRBJ1-5 - TRBV6-1 TGTGCCAGCAGTGTAGAGACAGCTCAGCCCCAGCATTTT CASSVETAQPQHF
- TRBJ1-2 few TRBV28 TGTGCCAGCAGTTTCCGTCTCAGGCCGAAAGGCTACACCTTC CASSFRLRPKGYTF
TRBD2 TRBJ2-1 - TRBV5-4 TGTGCCAGCAGCTTGTCCGGCGGGAGGATTAACAATGAGCAGTTCTTC CASSLSGGRINNEQFF
TRBD1 TRBJ2-7 - TRBV28 TGTGCCAGCAGTCCCACCGGGACAGGGCGGGACGAGCAGTACTTC CASSPTGTGRDEQYF
- TRBJ1-1 - TRBV4-3 TGCGCCAGCAGCCAGAGGACCTCAGGCACATGGGACACTGAAGCTTTCTTT CASSQRTSGTWDTEAFF
- TRBJ1-5 few TRBV30 TGTGCCTGGAGTGTACAGACGGACAATCAGCCCCAGCATTTT CAWSVQTDNQPQHF
- TRBJ2-3 - TRBV25-1 TGTGCCAGCAGTGAAGGAGGGTTTACCCTCACAGATACGCAGTATTTT CASSEGGFTLTDTQYF
- TRBJ2-7 few TRBV27 TGTGCCAGCAGTTTTGGGCAGGGCTCAACCTCCGAGCAGTACTTC CASSFGQGSTSEQYF
TRBD1 TRBJ1-2 - TRBV5-4 TGTGCCAGCAGCACCGGAACAGGGGCCCCCGGTGGCTACACCTTC CASSTGTGAPGGYTF